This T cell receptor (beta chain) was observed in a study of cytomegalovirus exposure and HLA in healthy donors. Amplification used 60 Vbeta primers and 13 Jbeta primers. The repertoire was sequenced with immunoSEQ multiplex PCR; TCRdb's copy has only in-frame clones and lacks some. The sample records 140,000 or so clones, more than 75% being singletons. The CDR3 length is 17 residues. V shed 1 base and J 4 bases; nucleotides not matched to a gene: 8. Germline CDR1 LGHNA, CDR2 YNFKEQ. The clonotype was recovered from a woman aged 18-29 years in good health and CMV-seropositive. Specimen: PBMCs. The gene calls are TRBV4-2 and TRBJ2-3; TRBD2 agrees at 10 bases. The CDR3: CASSQARSGGASDTQYF. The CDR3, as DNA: TGTGCCAGCAGCCAAGCCCGCAGCGGGGGGGCCTCAGATACGCAGTATTTT.